This T cell receptor (beta chain) was obtained from a study of cytomegalovirus exposure and HLA in healthy donors. This PCR relied on a set of 60 Vbeta primers and 13 Jbeta primers. Assay: immunoSEQ multiplex PCR; the TCRdb copy retains only in-frame clones and omits some. The sample consists of under 200,000 clones, 65% to 85% of them appearing once. Germline V lookup: CDR1 SGHNT, CDR2 YYREEE (reference sequence). V shed 4 bases, J shed 4 bases, and the junction held 5 bases outside the gene matches. The CDR3 covers 16 residues. J is TRBJ2-1 and V is TRBV5-4, with 13 bases fitting TRBD2. Sequences were obtained from PBMCs. This clonotype originated in a woman in her fifties or sixties in good health and CMV-seropositive. The CDR3 sequence is CASSGKTSGGYNEQFF. The CDR3 DNA is TGTGCCAGCAGCGGGAAGACTAGCGGGGGGTACAATGAGCAGTTCTTC.